Presented here are 26 T cell receptor beta chains from one specimen sequenced in a study of shared clonotypes between healthy human individuals. Repertoires were generated with immunoSEQ multiplex PCR, while TCRdb's copy carries only in-frame clones and drops some. The sample holds approximately 940,000 clones, around three quarters seen once. The sample was memory CD4+ T cells sorted from blood. The subset here: CD45RA-negative fraction. These receptors were obtained from a man aged 18-30 years in good health.

This clone has ten or more counts. This chain connects TRBV11-2 to TRBJ1-4; D is uncertain. The V gene lost 0 bases and the J gene lost 11 bases, with 4 bases spanning the gap. Germline CDR1 is SGHAT and CDR2 is FQNNGV. CDR3 length equals 11 residues. The CDR3: CASSLDDKLFF. DNA of the CDR3: TGTGCCAGCAGCTTAGACGACAAACTGTTTTTT.

This chain joins TRBV13 and TRBJ2-1; 7 bases align to TRBD2. CDR1 PRHDT and CDR2 FYEKMQ come from the germline V gene (reference sequence). With 2 bases clipped from V and 1 base from J, the junction kept 5 bases outside the gene matches. The CDR3 covers 16 residues. Here the CDR3 reads CASSLTASGSYNEQFF. The CDR3 DNA sequence: TGTGCCAGCAGCTTAACGGCTAGCGGATCCTACAATGAGCAGTTCTTC.

This clone was seen a single time. The chain combines TRBV5-1 with TRBJ2-6, with TRBD1 matching over 9 bases. V shed 4 bases, J shed 0 bases, and the junction held 11 bases outside the gene matches. This CDR3 is built from 19 residues. Germline V lookup: CDR1 SGHRS, CDR2 YFSETQ. CDR3 sequence (DNA): TGCGCCAGCAGCCTCCGGACAGGGGCCCTCAGCTCTGGGGCCAACGTCCTGACTTTC. Translated: CASSLRTGALSSGANVLTF.

This sequence joins TRBV18 and TRBJ2-1; TRBD2 is a possible D gene (5 bases). Deletions cut 0 bases from V and 7 bases from J, with 13 bases between. Germline CDR1 reads KGHSH; CDR2 reads LQKENI. The CDR3 covers 15 residues. The CDR3 reads CASSPPMRVANEQFF. CDR3 in DNA: TGTGCCAGCTCACCACCGATGCGGGTAGCGAATGAGCAGTTCTTC.

This rearrangement joins TRBV7-4 to TRBJ1-6, with 8 positions matching TRBD1. This CDR3 region has 15 residues. Germline V gives CDR1 SGHVT, CDR2 SQSDAQ. Unmatched junction bases numbered 9, after V lost 5 bases and J lost 9 bases. The CDR3 nucleotides are TGTGCCAGCAGCCCGAGACAGGGGCTCGGTTCACCCCTCCACTTT. It yields the protein CASSPRQGLGSPLHF.

This chain connects TRBV5-6 to TRBJ2-1, with 9 bases identical to TRBD1. Germline V gives CDR1 SGHDT, CDR2 YYEEEE. The CDR3 contains 17 residues. Trimming removed 4 bases from V and 0 bases from J; junction bases left unmatched: 8. CDR3 bases: TGTGCCAGCAGCCCTTACAGGGGGCTACCCTCCTACAATGAGCAGTTCTTC. The encoded protein is CASSPYRGLPSYNEQFF. Looking up the rest from reference TRBV5-6 and TRBJ2-1 gives the full variable domain: DAGVTQSPTHLIKTRGQQVTLRCSPKSGHDTVSWYQQALGQGPQFIFQYYEEEERQRGNFPDRFSGHQFPNYSSELNVNALLLGDSALYLCASSPYRGLPSYNEQFFGPGTRLTVL.

This clone was seen only a few times. The chain employs TRBV15 and TRBJ1-6, with D maybe TRBD1 (5 bases). V dropped 0 bases and J dropped 10 bases, with 13 bases sitting between them. The germline gives CDR1 LNHNV, CDR2 YYDKDF (reference sequence). The CDR3 runs to 15 residues. CDR3 region: CATSRDGRGSSPLHF. In nucleotides, the CDR3 is TGTGCCACCAGCAGAGATGGAAGGGGCAGCTCACCCCTCCACTTT.

The DNA for the CDR3 is TGTGCCAGCAGCTCACAGGCGATGGGCTATGGCTACACCTTC. Encoded protein: CASSSQAMGYGYTF. The rearrangement joins TRBV7-8 to TRBJ1-2, with TRBD1 as a possible D gene (5 bases). The CDR3 runs 14 residues. CDR1 and CDR2 from the germline V gene are SGHVS and FQNEAQ. V shed 4 bases and J shed 4 bases, with 13 bases lying between them.

The chain carries TRBV6-5 and TRBJ2-2; 7 bases are a match to TRBD1. With V trimmed by 5 bases and J by 7 bases, 10 bases remained unmatched. The CDR3 runs 15 residues. Germline CDR1 MNHEY, CDR2 SVGAGI. In DNA, the CDR3 is TGTGCCAGCAGTCCTTCGAGGGGGCAGGGCGGGGAGCTGTTTTTT. This gives the protein CASSPSRGQGGELFF.

The chain links TRBV11-3 to TRBJ2-2; 8 bases align to TRBD2. CDR1 and CDR2 from the germline V gene are SGHNT and YENEEA. There are 16 residues in the CDR3. V trimming: 5 bases; J trimming: 4 bases; junction bases outside the gene matches: 9. CDR3: CASSLGVAGSTGELFF. DNA of the CDR3: TGTGCCAGCAGCCTGGGGGTAGCGGGGAGCACCGGGGAGCTGTTTTTT.

The chain carries TRBV9 and TRBJ2-7; 9 bases fit TRBD1. The V segment lost 3 bases and the J segment 6 bases; nucleotides outside the gene matches: 4. This CDR3 spans 13 amino acids. Germline V gene sequence: CDR1 SGDLS, CDR2 YYNGEE. For the CDR3, the DNA is TGTGCCAGCAGCGCGGGACAGGGAGCCGAGCAGTACTTC. This codes for CASSAGQGAEQYF.

The chain's CDR3 is CASPPRGEGPNEKLFF. In nucleotides, the CDR3 is TGTGCCAGCCCCCCCCGGGGGGAGGGGCCTAATGAAAAACTGTTTTTT. The rearrangement joins TRBV7-8 to TRBJ1-4; possible D gene TRBD1, 5 bases. There are 16 residues in the CDR3. V was clipped by 8 bases and J by 3 bases, with 19 bases between them. Germline V gene data show CDR1 as SGHVS and CDR2 as FQNEAQ.

The chain links TRBV5-1 to TRBJ2-3; D is undetermined. V lost 2 bases and J lost 2, with 9 bases in between. The CDR3 runs to 14 residues. From germline, CDR1 is SGHRS and CDR2 YFSETQ. The CDR3 loop is CASSFGRTTDTQYF. CDR3 nucleotides: TGCGCCAGCAGCTTTGGACGGACCACAGATACGCAGTATTTT.

The V gene is TRBV11-3, the J gene TRBJ2-5; D might be TRBD2 (6 bases). Germline loops: CDR1 SGHNT, CDR2 YENEEA. V lost 5 bases and J lost 6, with 13 bases in between. This CDR3 region has 13 residues. The CDR3 DNA follows: TGTGCCAGCAGCGTGCAGGAGGGAAAGACCCAGTACTTC. It encodes CASSVQEGKTQYF.

The chain carries TRBV10-1 and TRBJ2-7, with 9 positions matching TRBD1. The trim removed 4 bases at V and 5 bases at J, leaving 9 bases unmatched. Germline lookup yields CDR1 WNHNN and CDR2 SYGVQD (reference sequence). The CDR3 contains 15 residues. CDR3 in amino acids: CASSGTGTGTHEQYF. The CDR3 DNA reads as TGCGCCAGCAGTGGAACCGGGACAGGGACCCACGAGCAGTACTTC.

This chain links TRBV6-4 with TRBJ2-4, with a weak D call TRBD1 (6 bases). The V end was cut by 3 bases, the J end by 6 bases, with 15 bases between. CDR1 and CDR2 from the germline V gene are MRHNA and SNTAGT. This CDR3 region has 15 residues. The CDR3 loop is CASSEAWGQGNIQYF. The CDR3 coding sequence is TGTGCCAGCAGTGAAGCGTGGGGGCAGGGAAACATTCAGTACTTC.

This rearrangement joins TRBV27 to TRBJ1-1; D gene uncertain. The CDR3 runs 15 residues. V lost 5 bases to trimming and J lost 1 base, with 14 bases between them. Germline CDR1 reads MNHEY; CDR2 reads SMNVEV (reference sequence). The CDR3 protein is CASSERLFGNTEAFF. In DNA, the CDR3 is TGTGCCAGCAGTGAAAGACTGTTTGGGAACACTGAAGCTTTCTTT.

The chain links TRBV15 to TRBJ1-1; 7 bases match TRBD1. CDR3 length: 16 amino acids. Trimming cost V 3 bases and J 2 bases; bases outside gene matches: 9. Germline assignment: CDR1 LNHNV and CDR2 YYDKDF (reference sequence). CDR3 region: CATSREAQGVNTEAFF. DNA for the CDR3: TGTGCCACCAGCAGGGAAGCCCAGGGGGTCAACACTGAAGCTTTCTTT.

The V gene is TRBV5-8, the J gene TRBJ2-3; tentatively, D is TRBD1 or TRBD2 (5 bases each). This CDR3 is 14 amino acids long. Per the germline V gene, CDR1 is SGHTS and CDR2 is YDEGEE. The V gene lost 4 bases and the J gene lost 5 bases, with 14 bases spanning the gap. The CDR3 spells CASSQGRPGDTQYF. The CDR3 DNA reads as TGTGCCAGCAGCCAGGGACGGCCGGGAGATACGCAGTATTTT.

On this clone itself: Other DNA sequences in the sample encode the same CDR3. This sequence joins TRBV5-1 and TRBJ1-4; a possible D gene is TRBD1 (6 bases). The V gene lost 2 bases and the J gene lost 1 base, with 6 bases spanning the gap. Germline assignment: CDR1 SGHRS and CDR2 YFSETQ. The CDR3 contains 14 residues. The CDR3 is CASSLQGTNEKLFF. CDR3 in DNA: TGCGCCAGCAGCTTACAGGGAACTAATGAAAAACTGTTTTTT.

This clone was seen only once. V gene TRBV9 combines with J gene TRBJ1-6; 11 nucleotides agree with TRBD1. V lost 2 bases to trimming and J lost 10 bases; unmatched junction nucleotides: 2. CDR3 size: 14 residues. The germline V gene encodes CDR1 SGDLS and CDR2 YYNGEE. This CDR3 reads CASSVDRGRSPLHF. The DNA of the CDR3 is TGTGCCAGCAGCGTGGACAGGGGGCGGTCACCCCTCCACTTT.

This clone has at least ten counts. CDR3 DNA: TGCGCCAGCAGCCAACTGACAGGGGGGGGCGAAAAACTGTTTTTT. Its translation: CASSQLTGGGEKLFF. This sequence joins TRBV4-1 and TRBJ1-4, with TRBD1 identical over 9 bases. The CDR3 totals 15 residues. With 2 bases clipped from V and 8 bases from J, the junction kept 6 bases outside the gene matches. Germline V lookup: CDR1 MGHRA, CDR2 YSYEKL.

To note about this clone: This sample also contains other DNA sequences that code for the same CDR3. The rearrangement uses TRBV10-1 and TRBJ2-3; the D is unclear. Trimming left V 2 bases short and J 3 bases short, with 9 bases between. The CDR3 consists of 14 residues. CDR1 and CDR2 (germline): WNHNN, SYGVQD (reference sequence). The CDR3 nucleotides read TGCGCCAGCAGTGAGCTGGCAGGAACAGATACGCAGTATTTT. This codes for CASSELAGTDTQYF.

This chain links TRBV6-1 with TRBJ2-7; no firm D call. V was pared by 6 bases and J by 0 bases, with 12 bases between. Germline loops: CDR1 MNHNS, CDR2 SASEGT. The CDR3 length is 14 residues. The DNA of the CDR3 is TGTGCCAGCAGGACGGAATACAGCTCCTACGAGCAGTACTTC. This codes for CASRTEYSSYEQYF.

The chain couples TRBV6-4 to TRBJ1-1; TRBD1 aligns across 9 bases. This CDR3 region has 17 residues. Trimming removed 0 bases from V and 5 bases from J; junction bases left unmatched: 10. Germline V CDR1 and CDR2: MRHNA, SNTAGT. The CDR3 protein is CASSDSQGARVKTEAFF. In DNA, the CDR3 is TGTGCCAGCAGTGACTCACAGGGGGCGCGTGTTAAAACTGAAGCTTTCTTT.

In this sample, this clone turned up many times. This sequence joins TRBV5-4 and TRBJ1-4, with D possibly being TRBD1 (5 bases). Trimming left V 3 bases short and J 8 bases short, with 8 bases between. Germline assignment: CDR1 SGHNT and CDR2 YYREEE (reference sequence). This CDR3 has 12 amino acids. Here the CDR3 reads CASSSRDEKLFF. In DNA, the CDR3 is TGTGCCAGCAGCTCCCGGGACGAAAAACTGTTTTTT.